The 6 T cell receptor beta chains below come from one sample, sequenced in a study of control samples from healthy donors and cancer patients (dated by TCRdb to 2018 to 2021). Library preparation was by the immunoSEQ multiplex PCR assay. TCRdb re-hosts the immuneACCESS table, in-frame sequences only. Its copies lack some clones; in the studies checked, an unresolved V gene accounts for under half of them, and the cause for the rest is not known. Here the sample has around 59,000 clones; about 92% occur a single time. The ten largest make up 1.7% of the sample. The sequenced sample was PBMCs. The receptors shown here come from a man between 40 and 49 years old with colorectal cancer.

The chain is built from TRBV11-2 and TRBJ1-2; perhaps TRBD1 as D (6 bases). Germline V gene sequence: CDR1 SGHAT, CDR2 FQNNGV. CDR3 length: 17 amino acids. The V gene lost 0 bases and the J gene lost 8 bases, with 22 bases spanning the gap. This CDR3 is CASSLDQWGAGPRGYTF. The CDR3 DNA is TGTGCCAGCAGCTTAGATCAGTGGGGGGCAGGTCCAAGGGGCTACACCTTC.

The CDR3 sequence: CASSLGGGRTGSEQYF. The CDR3 DNA follows: TGTGCCAGCAGCTTAGGGGGGGGCAGGACTGGGAGCGAGCAGTACTTC. The V gene is TRBV7-8, the J gene TRBJ2-7, with D possibly matching TRBD2 (7 bases). The CDR3 sequence is 16 residues long. Trimming cost V 1 base and J 6 bases, with 19 bases left between them. From germline, CDR1 is SGHVS and CDR2 FQNEAQ.

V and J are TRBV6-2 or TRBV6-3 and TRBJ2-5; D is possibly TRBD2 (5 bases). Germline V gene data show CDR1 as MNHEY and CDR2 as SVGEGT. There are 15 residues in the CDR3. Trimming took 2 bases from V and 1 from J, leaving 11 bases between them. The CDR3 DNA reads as TGTGCCAGCAGTTACGGTGGGAGTAGCCAAGAGACCCAGTACTTC. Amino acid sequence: CASSYGGSSQETQYF.

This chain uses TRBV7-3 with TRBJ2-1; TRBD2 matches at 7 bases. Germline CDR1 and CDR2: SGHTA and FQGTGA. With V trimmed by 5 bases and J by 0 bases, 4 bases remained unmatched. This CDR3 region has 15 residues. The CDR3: CASSLGRGSYNEQFF. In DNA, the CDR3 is TGTGCCAGCAGCCTAGGGAGGGGCTCCTACAATGAGCAGTTCTTC.

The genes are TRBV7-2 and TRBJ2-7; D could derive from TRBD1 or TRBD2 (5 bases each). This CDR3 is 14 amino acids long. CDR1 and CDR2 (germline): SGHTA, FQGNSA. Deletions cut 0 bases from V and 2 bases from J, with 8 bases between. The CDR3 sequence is CASSLAGRTYEQYF. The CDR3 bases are TGTGCCAGCAGCTTAGCGGGACGGACCTACGAGCAGTACTTC.

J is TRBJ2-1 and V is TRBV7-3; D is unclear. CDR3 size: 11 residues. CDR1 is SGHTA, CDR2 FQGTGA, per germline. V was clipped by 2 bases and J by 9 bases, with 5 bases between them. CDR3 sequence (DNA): TGTGCCAGCAGCTTAGGTGGTGAGCAGTTCTTC. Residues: CASSLGGEQFF.